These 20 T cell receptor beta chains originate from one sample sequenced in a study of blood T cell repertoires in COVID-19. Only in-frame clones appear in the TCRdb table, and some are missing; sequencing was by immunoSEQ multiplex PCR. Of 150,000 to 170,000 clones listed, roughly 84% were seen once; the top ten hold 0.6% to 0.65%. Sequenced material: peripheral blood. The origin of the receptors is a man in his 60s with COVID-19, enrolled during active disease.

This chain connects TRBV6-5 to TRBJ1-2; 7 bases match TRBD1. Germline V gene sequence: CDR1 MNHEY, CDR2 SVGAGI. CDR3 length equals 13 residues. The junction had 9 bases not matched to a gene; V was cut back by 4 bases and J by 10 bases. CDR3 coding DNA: TGTGCCAGCAGTTCGACAGGGCGAGGGGACTACACCTTC. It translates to CASSSTGRGDYTF.

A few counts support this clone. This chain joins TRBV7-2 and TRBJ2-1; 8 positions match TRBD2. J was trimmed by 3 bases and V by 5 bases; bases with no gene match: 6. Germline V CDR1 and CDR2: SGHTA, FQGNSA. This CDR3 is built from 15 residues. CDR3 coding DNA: TGTGCCAGCAGCAACGGGGGGGCCGTCTACAATGAGCAGTTCTTC. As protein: CASSNGGAVYNEQFF. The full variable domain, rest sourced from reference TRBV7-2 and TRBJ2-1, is GAGVSQSPSNKVTEKGKDVELRCDPISGHTALYWYRQSLGQGLEFLIYFQGNSAPDKSGLPSDRFSAERTGGSVSTLTIQRTQQEDSAVYLCASSNGGAVYNEQFFGPGTRLTVL.

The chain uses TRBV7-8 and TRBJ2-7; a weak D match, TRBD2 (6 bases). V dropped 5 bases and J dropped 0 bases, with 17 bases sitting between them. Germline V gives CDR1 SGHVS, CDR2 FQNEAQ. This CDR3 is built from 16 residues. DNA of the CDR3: TGTGCCAGCAGCCCTCGGAGAGGAGGGTACTCCTACGAGCAGTACTTC. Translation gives CASSPRRGGYSYEQYF.

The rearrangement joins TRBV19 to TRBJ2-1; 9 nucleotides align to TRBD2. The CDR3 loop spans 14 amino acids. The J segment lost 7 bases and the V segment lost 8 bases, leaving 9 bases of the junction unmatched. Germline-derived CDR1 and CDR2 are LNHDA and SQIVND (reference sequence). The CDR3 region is CASVAGERLNEQFF. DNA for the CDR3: TGTGCCAGTGTAGCGGGAGAGCGTTTAAATGAGCAGTTCTTC.

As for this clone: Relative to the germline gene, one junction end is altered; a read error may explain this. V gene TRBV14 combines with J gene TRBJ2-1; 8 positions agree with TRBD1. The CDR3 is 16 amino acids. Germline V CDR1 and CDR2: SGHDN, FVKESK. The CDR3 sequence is CASSQSLGQVYNEQLF. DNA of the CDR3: TGTGCCAGCAGCCAAAGCTTGGGACAGGTCTACAATGAGCAGCTCTTC.

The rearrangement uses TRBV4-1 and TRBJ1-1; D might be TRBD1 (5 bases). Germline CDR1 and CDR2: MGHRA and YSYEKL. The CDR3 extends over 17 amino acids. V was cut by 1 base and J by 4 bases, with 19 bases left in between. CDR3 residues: CASSQGRGRTAGTEAFF. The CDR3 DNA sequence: TGCGCCAGCAGCCAAGGGCGGGGACGGACGGCAGGCACTGAAGCTTTCTTT.

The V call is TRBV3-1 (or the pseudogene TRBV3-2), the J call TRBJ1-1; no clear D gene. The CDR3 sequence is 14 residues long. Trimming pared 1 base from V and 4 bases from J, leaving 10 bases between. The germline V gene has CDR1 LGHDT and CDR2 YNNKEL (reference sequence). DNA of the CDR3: TGTGCCAGCAGCCAAGGCGCGCGGGGCACTGAAGCTTTCTTT. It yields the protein CASSQGARGTEAFF.

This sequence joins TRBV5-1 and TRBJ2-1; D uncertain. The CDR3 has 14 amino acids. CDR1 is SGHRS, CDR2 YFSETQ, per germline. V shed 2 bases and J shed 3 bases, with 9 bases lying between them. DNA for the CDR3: TGCGCCAGCAGCTTAGAGAATTTCTACAATGAGCAGTTCTTC. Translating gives CASSLENFYNEQFF. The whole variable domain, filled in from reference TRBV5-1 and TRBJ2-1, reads KAGVTQTPRYLIKTRGQQVTLSCSPISGHRSVSWYQQTPGQGLQFLFEYFSETQRNKGNFPGRFSGRQFSNSRSEMNVSTLELGDSALYLCASSLENFYNEQFFGPGTRLTVL.

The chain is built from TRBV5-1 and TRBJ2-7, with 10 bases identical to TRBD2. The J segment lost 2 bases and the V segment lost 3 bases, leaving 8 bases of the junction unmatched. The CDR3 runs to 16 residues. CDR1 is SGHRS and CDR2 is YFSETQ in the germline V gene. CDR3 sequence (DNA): TGCGCCAGCAGCTGGGGAAGGACTAGCGGAGCCTACGAGCAGTACTTC. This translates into CASSWGRTSGAYEQYF.

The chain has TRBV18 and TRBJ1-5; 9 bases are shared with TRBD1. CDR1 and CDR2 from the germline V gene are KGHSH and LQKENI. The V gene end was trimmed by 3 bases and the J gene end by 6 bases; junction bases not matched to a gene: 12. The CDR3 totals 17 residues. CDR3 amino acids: CASSPEGDRDQIQPQHF. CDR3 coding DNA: TGTGCCAGCTCACCCGAGGGGGACAGGGATCAAATTCAGCCCCAGCATTTT.

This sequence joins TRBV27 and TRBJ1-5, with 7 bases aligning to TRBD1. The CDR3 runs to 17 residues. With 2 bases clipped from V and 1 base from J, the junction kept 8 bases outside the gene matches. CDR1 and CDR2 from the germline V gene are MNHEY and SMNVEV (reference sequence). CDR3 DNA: TGTGCCAGCAGTTTAACCGTGGGACAGTCAAGCAATCAGCCCCAGCATTTT. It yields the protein CASSLTVGQSSNQPQHF.

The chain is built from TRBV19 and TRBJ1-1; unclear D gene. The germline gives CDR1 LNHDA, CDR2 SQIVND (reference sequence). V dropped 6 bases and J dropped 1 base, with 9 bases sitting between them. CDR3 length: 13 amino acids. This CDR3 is CASSPRQNTEAFF. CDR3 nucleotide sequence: TGTGCCAGTAGCCCCCGACAGAACACTGAAGCTTTCTTT.

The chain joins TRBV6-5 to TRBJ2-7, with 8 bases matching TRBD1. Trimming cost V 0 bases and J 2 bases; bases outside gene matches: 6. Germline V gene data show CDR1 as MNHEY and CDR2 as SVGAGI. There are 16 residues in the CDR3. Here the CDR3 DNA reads TGTGCCAGCAGTTACTCGATTACAGGGGGTACCTACGAGCAGTACTTC. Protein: CASSYSITGGTYEQYF.

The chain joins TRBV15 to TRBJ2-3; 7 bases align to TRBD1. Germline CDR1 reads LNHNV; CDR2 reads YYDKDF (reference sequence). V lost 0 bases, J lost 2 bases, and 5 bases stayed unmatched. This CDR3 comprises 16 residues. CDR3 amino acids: CATSREGTVITDTQYF. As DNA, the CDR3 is TGTGCCACCAGCAGAGAAGGGACAGTAATCACAGATACGCAGTATTTT.

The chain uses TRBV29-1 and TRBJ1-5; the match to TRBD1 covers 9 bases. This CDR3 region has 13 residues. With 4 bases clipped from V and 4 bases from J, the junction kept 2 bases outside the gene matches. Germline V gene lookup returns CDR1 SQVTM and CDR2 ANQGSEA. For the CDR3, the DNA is TGCAGCGTTGGGACAGGGGTTAATCAGCCCCAGCATTTT. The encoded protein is CSVGTGVNQPQHF.

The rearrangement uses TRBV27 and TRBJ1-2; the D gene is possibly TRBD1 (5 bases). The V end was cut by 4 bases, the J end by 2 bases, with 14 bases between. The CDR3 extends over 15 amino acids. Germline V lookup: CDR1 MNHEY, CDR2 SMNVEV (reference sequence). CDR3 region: CASSSEGKGNYGYTF. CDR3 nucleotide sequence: TGTGCCAGCAGTTCTGAAGGGAAGGGGAACTATGGCTACACCTTC.

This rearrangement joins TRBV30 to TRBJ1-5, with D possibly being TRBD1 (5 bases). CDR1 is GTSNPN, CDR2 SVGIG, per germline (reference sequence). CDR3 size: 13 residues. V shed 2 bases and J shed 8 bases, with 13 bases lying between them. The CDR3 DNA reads TGTGCCTGGAGTCCAACCTCCAGGGAGCCCCAGCATTTT. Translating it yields CAWSPTSREPQHF.

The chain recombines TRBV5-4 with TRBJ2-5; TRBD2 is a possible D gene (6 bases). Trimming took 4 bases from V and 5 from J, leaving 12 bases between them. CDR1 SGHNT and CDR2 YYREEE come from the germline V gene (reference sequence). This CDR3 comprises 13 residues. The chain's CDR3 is CASSQEGRETQYF. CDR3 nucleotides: TGTGCCAGCAGCCAGGAGGGCCGGGAGACCCAGTACTTC.

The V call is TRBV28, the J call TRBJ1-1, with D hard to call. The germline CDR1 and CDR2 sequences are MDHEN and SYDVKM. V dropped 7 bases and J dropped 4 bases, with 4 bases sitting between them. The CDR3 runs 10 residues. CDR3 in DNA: TGTGCCAGCACCAGCACTGAAGCTTTCTTT. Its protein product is CASTSTEAFF.

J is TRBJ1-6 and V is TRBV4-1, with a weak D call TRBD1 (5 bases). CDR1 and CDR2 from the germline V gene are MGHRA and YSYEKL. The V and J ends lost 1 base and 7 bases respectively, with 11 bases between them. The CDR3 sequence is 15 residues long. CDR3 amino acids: CASSQGQTVNSPLHF. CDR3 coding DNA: TGCGCCAGCAGCCAAGGACAGACTGTAAATTCACCCCTCCACTTT.